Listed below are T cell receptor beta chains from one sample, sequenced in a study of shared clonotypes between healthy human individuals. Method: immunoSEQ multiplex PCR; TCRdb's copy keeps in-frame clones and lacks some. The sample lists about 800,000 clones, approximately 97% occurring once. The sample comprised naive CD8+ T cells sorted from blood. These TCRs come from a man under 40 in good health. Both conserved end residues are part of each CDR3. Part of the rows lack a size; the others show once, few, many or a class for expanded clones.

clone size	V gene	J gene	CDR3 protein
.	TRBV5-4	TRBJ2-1	CASSWGPSYNEQFF
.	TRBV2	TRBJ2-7	CASSEFGVSSSYEQYF
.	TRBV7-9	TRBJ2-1	CASSLRTSGRASYNEQFF
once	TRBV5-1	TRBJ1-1	CASSLVGTGITEAFF
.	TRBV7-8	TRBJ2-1	CASIQTHQSSYNEQFF
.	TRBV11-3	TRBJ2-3	CASSRREEGNKWDTQYF
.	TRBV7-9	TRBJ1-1	CASSLGFGAMNTEAFF
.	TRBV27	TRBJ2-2	CASSFGTSVSGELFF
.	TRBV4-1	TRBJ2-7	CASSQEPAAGVYEQYF
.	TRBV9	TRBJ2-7	CASSVGTASYEQYF
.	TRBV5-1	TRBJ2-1	CASSLTSADEQFF
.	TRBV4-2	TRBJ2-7	CASSQRGPGTVTYEQYF
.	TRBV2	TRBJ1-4	CASRREGPNEKLFF
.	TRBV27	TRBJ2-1	CASSPKPYPSSYNEQFF
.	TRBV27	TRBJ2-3	CASMRSVSIINLGSTDTQYF
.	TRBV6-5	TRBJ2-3	CASRIAGAYTDTQYF
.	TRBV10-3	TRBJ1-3	CAITQAGSGNTIYF
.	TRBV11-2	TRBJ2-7	CASSLDPYEQYF
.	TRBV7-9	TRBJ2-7	CASSFTEPIYEQYF
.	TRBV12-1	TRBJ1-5	CATAGPYNQPQHF
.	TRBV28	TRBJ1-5	CASEAGTGGFANQPQHF
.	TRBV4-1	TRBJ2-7	CASSLAQSSYEQYF
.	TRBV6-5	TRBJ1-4	CASSYTPATNEKLFF
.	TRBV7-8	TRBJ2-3	CASSFRAGGPGDTQYF
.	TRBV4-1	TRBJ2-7	CASSQDRFYEQYF
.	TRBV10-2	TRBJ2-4	CASSLGHPLAKNIQYF
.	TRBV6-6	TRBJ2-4	CASSWDVHGNIQYF